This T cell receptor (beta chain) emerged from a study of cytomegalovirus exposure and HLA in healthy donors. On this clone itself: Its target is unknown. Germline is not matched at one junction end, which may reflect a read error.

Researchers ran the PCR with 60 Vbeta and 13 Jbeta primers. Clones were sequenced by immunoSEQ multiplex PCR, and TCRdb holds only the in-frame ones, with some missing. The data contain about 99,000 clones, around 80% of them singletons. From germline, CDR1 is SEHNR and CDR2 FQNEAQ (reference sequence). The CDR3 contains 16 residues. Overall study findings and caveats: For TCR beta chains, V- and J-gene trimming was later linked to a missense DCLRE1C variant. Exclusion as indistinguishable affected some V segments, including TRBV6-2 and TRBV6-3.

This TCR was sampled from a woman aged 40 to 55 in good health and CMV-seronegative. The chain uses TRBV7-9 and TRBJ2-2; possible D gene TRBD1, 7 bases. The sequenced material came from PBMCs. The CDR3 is CSSSLAPRGVKGELFF. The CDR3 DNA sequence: TGTTCCAGCAGCTTAGCCCCCAGGGGGGTCAAGGGGGAGCTGTTTTTT.